These 21 T cell receptor beta chains originate from one sample sequenced in a study of Tregs in tolerant kidney transplant recipients. Produced via immunoSEQ multiplex PCR; TCRdb's table is partial and in-frame only. The table lists around 48,000 clones, with 0.75% to 0.95% in the top ten. Material: CD4+ T cells from blood, obtained before the transplant. Receptors were obtained from a human donor who received a combined kidney and bone marrow transplant.

For this clone: The read is 3 residues too short to cover the CDR3 end, so that end is filled in from the germline J gene. The chain combines TRBV7-6 with TRBJ2-3; D ambiguous. The V end was cut by 4 bases, the J end by 2 bases, with 4 bases between. This CDR3 comprises 12 residues. CDR1 and CDR2 from the germline V gene are SGHVS and FNYEAQ. CDR3 sequence reads: CASSSVTDTQYF. The sequenced CDR3 bases are TGTGCCAGCAGCTCCGTCACAGATACG.

Turning to this clone: The read stops 3 residues short of the end of the CDR3; the missing end is completed from the germline J gene. V gene TRBV4-1 combines with J gene TRBJ2-5; no firm D call. The CDR3 extends over 12 amino acids. Per the germline V gene, CDR1 is MGHRA and CDR2 is YSYEKL. V was shortened by 0 bases and J by 5 bases, with 4 bases between the two germline ends. CDR3 bases read: TGCGCCAGCAGCCAAGATCGGGAGACC. It is translated as CASSQDRET. The CDR3 reads in full as CASSQDRETQYF.

The sequenced part of the CDR3 DNA is TGTGCCAGCAGCTTAGTGGGAGGGGGCACAGATACG. Its translation is CASSLVGGGTDT. The CDR3 in its entirety is CASSLVGGGTDTQYF. V is TRBV7-6 and J is TRBJ2-3, with TRBD2 matching 7 bases. The CDR3 goes on 3 residues after the read ends, and that part is filled in from the germline J gene. The CDR3 loop spans 15 amino acids. After removal of 1 base from V and 1 base from J, the junction contained 2 bases not matched to a gene. The germline V gene has CDR1 SGHVS and CDR2 FNYEAQ.

As regards this clone: The read falls 3 residues short of the CDR3 end, and the missing part is taken from the germline J gene. This chain uses TRBV20-1 with TRBJ2-5, with TRBD1 matching 7 bases. This CDR3 spans 14 amino acids. Germline assignment: CDR1 DFQATT and CDR2 SNEGSKA (reference sequence). Losses at the gene ends were 5 bases for V and 7 bases for J; bases not matched to a gene: 13. The CDR3 region is CSARGTDSSATQYF. Partial CDR3 DNA: TGCAGTGCTCGAGGGACAGACTCCTCCGCGACC.

To note about this clone: The CDR3 end lies 3 residues beyond the end of the read and is filled in from the germline J gene. V gene TRBV30 combines with J gene TRBJ1-5, with D uncertain. Between the trimmed V and J ends, which lost 3 bases and 7 bases, there was a span of 13 bases. This CDR3 is 13 amino acids long. Per the germline V gene, CDR1 is GTSNPN and CDR2 is SVGIG (reference sequence). The CDR3 here is CAWRGSGNQPQHF. Partial CDR3 DNA: TGTGCCTGGAGGGGTTCGGGGAACCAGCCC.

Points on this clone: The CDR3 goes on 3 residues after the read ends, and that part is filled in from the germline J gene. The rearrangement uses TRBV19 and TRBJ1-4; TRBD1 aligns across 7 bases. CDR3 length equals 15 residues. CDR1 is LNHDA, CDR2 SQIVND, per germline (reference sequence). CDR3 loop: CASSIANRGVVELFF. Partial CDR3 DNA: TGTGCCAGTAGTATAGCCAACAGGGGAGTGGTGGAA.

Notes on this clone: The CDR3 extends 3 residues past the end of the read, so its final part is completed from the germline J gene. The V and J genes are TRBV5-1 and TRBJ2-7; 9 bases agree with TRBD2. V lost 6 bases and J lost 3; bases outside the gene matches: 4. The CDR3 sequence is 13 residues long. CDR1 SGHRS and CDR2 YFSETQ come from the germline V gene. The CDR3 sequence is CASKGTSSYEQYF. The CDR3 DNA, read in part, is TGCGCCAGCAAAGGGACTAGCAGCTACGAG.

CDR3 residues: CASSSNRGRYEQYF. CDR3 DNA, as far as it was read: TGTGCCAGCAGCTCCAACAGGGGTCGTTACGAG. The V gene is TRBV7-2, the J gene TRBJ2-7, with TRBD1 identical over 7 bases. The DNA ends 3 residues before the CDR3 does, and the rest of the CDR3 is filled in from the germline J gene. V dropped 4 bases and J dropped 4; count of bases not matched to a gene: 7. Germline-derived CDR1 and CDR2 are SGHTA and FQGNSA. This CDR3 is 14 amino acids long.

A word on this clone: The read comes to an end 3 residues before the CDR3 does, leaving the germline J gene to fill in the end. V gene TRBV29-1 combines with J gene TRBJ2-7; 7 positions agree with TRBD1. There are 15 residues in the CDR3. Trimming took 5 bases from V and 2 from J; bases not matched to a gene: 12. Germline lookup yields CDR1 SQVTM and CDR2 ANQGSEA. The CDR3 sequence is CSVWDSMVAPYEQYF. The part of the CDR3 DNA that was read is TGCAGCGTTTGGGACAGCATGGTCGCCCCCTACGAG.

A remark on this clone: With the read ending 3 residues before the CDR3 end, the germline J gene is used to fill in that end. The chain is built from TRBV2 and TRBJ1-1; D ambiguous. V was trimmed by 5 bases and J by 1 base, leaving 8 bases between them. The CDR3 runs 13 residues. The germline V gene encodes CDR1 SNHLY and CDR2 FYNNEI. The part of the CDR3 DNA that was read is TGTGCCAGCAGTTACACAAGGAACACTGAA. The encoded protein is CASSYTRNTE. The entire CDR3 sequence reads CASSYTRNTEAFF.

About this clone itself: With the read ending 3 residues before the CDR3 end, the germline J gene is used to fill in that end. The chain has TRBV6-1 and TRBJ1-6, with D possibly matching TRBD1 (5 bases). This CDR3 has 13 amino acids. Deletions cut 4 bases from V and 10 bases from J, with 11 bases between. Germline V gene sequence: CDR1 MNHNS, CDR2 SASEGT. CDR3 residues: CASSGGIGSPLHF. CDR3 DNA (partial): TGTGCCAGCAGTGGGGGCATTGGCTCACCC.

The CDR3 sequence: CAISESLAGASSYEQYF. The part of the CDR3 DNA that was read is TGTGCCATCAGTGAGTCATTAGCGGGGGCGAGCTCCTACGAG. This chain connects TRBV10-3 to TRBJ2-7; 9 bases agree with TRBD2. The CDR3 goes on 3 residues after the read ends, and that part is filled in from the germline J gene. The CDR3 sequence is 17 residues long. V trimming: 0 bases; J trimming: 0 bases; junction bases outside the gene matches: 6. In germline, CDR1 is ENHRY, CDR2 SYGVKD.

On this clone: The CDR3 extends 3 residues past the end of the read, so its final part is completed from the germline J gene. This sequence joins TRBV19 and TRBJ2-5; TRBD1 agrees at 7 bases. This CDR3 contains 13 residues. CDR1 is LNHDA and CDR2 is SQIVND in the germline V gene (reference sequence). After removal of 7 bases from V and 2 bases from J, the junction contained 4 bases not matched to a gene. CDR3 amino acids: CASTGTAQETQYF. The sequenced part of the CDR3 DNA is TGTGCCAGTACCGGGACAGCACAAGAGACC.

In the case of this clone: Read data end 3 residues before the CDR3 end; the end is taken from the germline J gene. V and J are TRBV5-1 and TRBJ1-4, with D perhaps matching TRBD1 (5 bases). This CDR3 has 13 residues. The germline V gene encodes CDR1 SGHRS and CDR2 YFSETQ. The covered CDR3 bases are TGCGCCAGCAGCTTGGCCTGGGGGGAGAAA. This sequence encodes CASSLAWGEK. The CDR3 in full is CASSLAWGEKLFF.

On this clone itself: The read halts 3 residues ahead of the CDR3 end, with the missing end drawn from the germline J gene. The chain couples TRBV19 to TRBJ2-5; D unresolved. The CDR3 totals 14 residues. Per the germline V gene, CDR1 is LNHDA and CDR2 is SQIVND (reference sequence). With 1 base removed from V and 7 bases from J, the gap between germline ends came to 13 bases. Here the CDR3 reads CASSIADKSGTQYF. The part of the CDR3 DNA that was read is TGTGCCAGTAGTATAGCCGACAAGTCTGGGACC.

As to this clone: The read stops 3 residues short of the end of the CDR3; the missing end is completed from the germline J gene. The V call is TRBV19, the J call TRBJ2-7, with D perhaps TRBD1 (5 bases). The CDR3 consists of 11 residues. Trimming left V 10 bases short and J 3 bases short, with 10 bases between. CDR1 is LNHDA, CDR2 SQIVND, per germline (reference sequence). The sequenced CDR3 bases are TGTGCCATTTGGACAAGCTACGAG. Protein sequence: CAIWTSYE. The CDR3, in full, reads CAIWTSYEQYF.

As concerns this clone: The read gets to within 3 residues of the CDR3 end, and the germline J gene fills in the rest. V is TRBV2 and J is TRBJ2-3, with 9 bases aligning to TRBD2. The ends lost 6 bases at V and 3 bases at J; junction bases unmatched: 4. The CDR3 length is 14 residues. Germline CDR1 SNHLY, CDR2 FYNNEI. This CDR3 is CASSVAGVTDTQYF. The CDR3 bases that were read are TGTGCCAGCAGCGTAGCGGGAGTGACAGATACG.

Concerning this clone itself: The read terminates 3 residues ahead of where the CDR3 ends, so the germline J gene completes it. The V call is TRBV5-1, the J call TRBJ2-5, with a tentative D call TRBD2 (6 bases). V lost 0 bases and J 4 bases, leaving 16 bases between the germline ends. CDR3 length: 16 amino acids. Per germline, CDR1 SGHRS and CDR2 YFSETQ. The DNA read from the CDR3 is TGCGCCAGCAGCTTGGCCGCATCCGGGGGTCCAGAGACC. This encodes CASSLAASGGPET. The CDR3 in its entirety is CASSLAASGGPETQYF.

Details on this clone: The read halts 3 residues ahead of the CDR3 end, with the missing end drawn from the germline J gene. The chain carries TRBV5-1 and TRBJ1-2; weak D call: TRBD1 (6 bases). CDR3 length: 15 residues. The germline gives CDR1 SGHRS, CDR2 YFSETQ. Trimming cost V 0 bases and J 4 bases, with 13 bases left between them. The DNA read from the CDR3 is TGCGCCAGCAGCTTGGATACAGGGAGCTTCTATGGC. It specifies CASSLDTGSFYG. The whole CDR3 protein is CASSLDTGSFYGYTF. Combining the CDR3 with reference TRBV5-1 and TRBJ1-2 gives the whole variable domain KAGVTQTPRYLIKTRGQQVTLSCSPISGHRSVSWYQQTPGQGLQFLFEYFSETQRNKGNFPGRFSGRQFSNSRSEMNVSTLELGDSALYLCASSLDTGSFYGYTFGSGTRLTVV.

Worth noting for this clone: The read gets to within 3 residues of the CDR3 end, and the germline J gene fills in the rest. V usage is TRBV18 and J usage is TRBJ2-2; 8 nucleotides agree with TRBD2. Trimming took 3 bases from V and 4 from J; bases not matched to a gene: 7. This CDR3 spans 16 amino acids. Germline V gene lookup returns CDR1 KGHSH and CDR2 LQKENI. The CDR3 protein is CASSPRETSVTGELFF. The CDR3 bases that were read are TGTGCCAGCTCACCTCGCGAGACTAGCGTCACCGGGGAG.

On this clone: With the read ending 3 residues before the CDR3 end, the germline J gene is used to fill in that end. The gene calls are TRBV20-1 and TRBJ2-7; 10 bases match TRBD1. The J segment lost 5 bases and the V segment lost 2 bases, leaving 9 bases of the junction unmatched. From germline, CDR1 is DFQATT and CDR2 SNEGSKA (reference sequence). CDR3 length: 15 amino acids. The CDR3 loop reads CSARKMDRGLNEQYF. The sequenced CDR3 bases are TGCAGTGCTAGAAAGATGGACAGGGGGTTGAACGAG.